The 24 T cell receptor beta chains reported below all come from one sample, sequenced in a study of blood T cell repertoires in COVID-19. Here immunoSEQ multiplex PCR was the method, and the copy in TCRdb shows in-frame clones only, minus some. Here the sample spans a few hundred thousand clones, about 86% being singletons. Sample: PBMCs or T cells enriched from blood (not recorded which). The receptor source for this set is a woman in her thirties or forties with acute COVID-19.

This rearrangement joins TRBV4-3 to TRBJ2-1; TRBD2 matches at 7 bases. With 2 bases clipped from V and 3 bases from J, the junction kept 10 bases outside the gene matches. Germline assignment: CDR1 LGHNA and CDR2 YSLEER. This CDR3 has 17 residues. The CDR3 is CASSQYRREFRYNEQFF. The CDR3 nucleotides are TGCGCCAGCAGCCAATACCGGCGGGAGTTTCGCTACAATGAGCAGTTCTTC.

The chain is built from TRBV24-1 and TRBJ2-7, with 9 bases lining up with TRBD1. Germline V gene data show CDR1 as KGHDR and CDR2 as SFDVKD. The CDR3 totals 15 residues. After removal of 7 bases from V and 5 bases from J, the junction contained 11 bases not matched to a gene. The CDR3 bases are TGTGCCACCAGCCTGCGGGACAGGGTCCAACACGAGCAGTACTTC. It translates to CATSLRDRVQHEQYF.

With respect to this clone: The sample carries other DNA sequences with the same CDR3. The chain joins TRBV5-4 to TRBJ1-2; D gene ambiguous. V was pared by 0 bases and J by 4 bases, with 10 bases between. The CDR3 sequence is 14 residues long. Germline V CDR1 and CDR2: SGHNT, YYREEE (reference sequence). CDR3 coding DNA: TGTGCCAGCAGCTTGGAAGGCGGAACCTATGGCTACACCTTC. Translating gives CASSLEGGTYGYTF.

This chain joins TRBV5-5 and TRBJ2-5, with TRBD2 matching 9 bases. Germline V gene lookup returns CDR1 SGHKS and CDR2 YYEKEE (reference sequence). The CDR3 covers 15 residues. Trimming at V came to 4 bases and at J to 5 bases, leaving 9 bases not matched to a gene. The chain's CDR3 is CASSQGGGAVETQYF. Here the CDR3 DNA reads TGTGCCAGCAGCCAGGGCGGGGGGGCGGTCGAGACCCAGTACTTC.

The chain combines TRBV2 with TRBJ1-2; D remains ambiguous. Germline CDR1 and CDR2: SNHLY and FYNNEI. Trimming stripped 6 bases from V and 3 bases from J, with 26 bases between. The CDR3 is 18 residues long. CDR3 in amino acids: CASSLAHLIKRQDYGYTF. The CDR3 nucleotides read TGTGCCAGCAGCCTGGCGCACCTAATAAAGAGGCAAGACTATGGCTACACCTTC.

The V and J genes are TRBV4-3 and TRBJ2-5, with 9 bases that match TRBD2. The J segment lost 1 base and the V segment lost 2 bases, leaving 14 bases of the junction unmatched. CDR1 is LGHNA and CDR2 is YSLEER in the germline V gene. This CDR3 has 19 amino acids. For the CDR3, the DNA is TGCGCCAGCAGCCAAACGGGACTCGCGGGGGGGCGGGGCCAAGAGACCCAGTACTTC. This translates into CASSQTGLAGGRGQETQYF.

The V gene is TRBV5-1, the J gene TRBJ1-1; possibly TRBD1 for D (5 bases). Germline V gives CDR1 SGHRS, CDR2 YFSETQ. This CDR3 contains 15 residues. V lost 5 bases, J lost 6 bases, and 20 bases lay in between. The CDR3 loop is CASSLSGGERAEAFF. The CDR3 DNA sequence: TGCGCCAGCAGTTTATCCGGAGGGGAGCGGGCTGAAGCTTTCTTT. Variable domain in full (rest from reference TRBV5-1 and TRBJ1-1): KAGVTQTPRYLIKTRGQQVTLSCSPISGHRSVSWYQQTPGQGLQFLFEYFSETQRNKGNFPGRFSGRQFSNSRSEMNVSTLELGDSALYLCASSLSGGERAEAFFGQGTRLTVV.

This clone has a handful of counts. The rearrangement uses TRBV19 and TRBJ1-2; D possibly corresponds to TRBD1 (5 bases). V lost 5 bases and J 8 bases, leaving 24 bases between the germline ends. The CDR3 runs 16 residues. CDR1 is LNHDA and CDR2 is SQIVND in the germline V gene (reference sequence). CDR3: CASSLPPQTGVGGYTF. The CDR3 bases are TGTGCCAGTAGTCTACCACCCCAAACGGGGGTAGGCGGCTACACCTTC.

This clone was detected only a few times. The chain uses TRBV27 and TRBJ2-1, with 8 bases identical to TRBD2. The CDR3 runs 15 residues. Germline lookup yields CDR1 MNHEY and CDR2 SMNVEV (reference sequence). V shed 3 bases, J shed 5 bases, and the junction held 6 bases outside the gene matches. The CDR3 DNA reads as TGTGCCAGCAGTTTTCAGGCGGGAGGAAACAATGAGCAGTTCTTC. It codes for CASSFQAGGNNEQFF.

This sequence joins TRBV9 and TRBJ1-1; 7 bases agree with TRBD1. Trimming cost V 3 bases and J 4 bases; bases outside gene matches: 12. CDR1 is SGDLS and CDR2 is YYNGEE in the germline V gene. The CDR3 is 16 amino acids. The CDR3 loop is CASSALYSTGTTEAFF. The CDR3 DNA follows: TGTGCCAGCAGCGCGCTTTACTCGACAGGGACCACTGAAGCTTTCTTT.

The chain combines TRBV19 with TRBJ2-2, with a weak D call TRBD1 (5 bases). The V end lost 5 bases, the J end lost 5 bases, and 15 bases lay between the germline ends. CDR1 is LNHDA, CDR2 SQIVND, per germline (reference sequence). This CDR3 is built from 15 residues. The CDR3 protein is CASSPGAMRTGELFF. CDR3 in DNA: TGTGCCAGTAGTCCTGGGGCTATGCGGACCGGGGAGCTGTTTTTT. The variable domain in full, with the rest retrieved from reference TRBV19 and TRBJ2-2, is DGGITQSPKYLFRKEGQNVTLSCEQNLNHDAMYWYRQDPGQGLRLIYYSQIVNDFQKGDIAEGYSVSREKKESFPLTVTSAQKNPTAFYLCASSPGAMRTGELFFGEGSRLTVL.

The DNA of the CDR3 is TGTGCCAGCAGTCCGGGACAGGTCACCGGGGAGCTGTTTTTT. Its protein is CASSPGQVTGELFF. The J gene is TRBJ2-2, the V gene TRBV9, with 8 bases matching TRBD1. Germline trimming cut 5 bases from V and 4 bases from J; bases unmatched to any gene: 4. This CDR3 has 14 amino acids. Germline assignment: CDR1 SGDLS and CDR2 YYNGEE.

In DNA, the CDR3 is TGTGCCAGCAGCTTATTAGCGGGGGGGCTTGGCACCGGGGAGCTGTTTTTT. Encoded protein: CASSLLAGGLGTGELFF. The V gene is TRBV7-3, the J gene TRBJ2-2, with TRBD2 identical over 11 bases. CDR3 length: 17 amino acids. From germline, CDR1 is SGHTA and CDR2 FQGTGA. With 2 bases clipped from V and 4 bases from J, the junction kept 6 bases outside the gene matches.

This clone has a single count. The rearrangement uses TRBV3-1 (or the pseudogene TRBV3-2) and TRBJ2-3; TRBD2 aligns across 8 bases. V lost 3 bases to trimming and J lost 5 bases; unmatched junction nucleotides: 10. CDR3 length equals 16 residues. Germline V lookup: CDR1 LGHDT, CDR2 YNNKEL (reference sequence). CDR3: CASSHKAGVRRDTQYF. CDR3 bases: TGTGCCAGCAGCCACAAAGCGGGAGTAAGAAGAGATACGCAGTATTTT.

The V and J genes are TRBV6-6 and TRBJ2-7, with 10 bases lining up with TRBD2. CDR1 and CDR2 from the germline V gene are MNHNY and SVGAGI (reference sequence). The CDR3 length is 17 residues. V was pared by 5 bases and J by 4 bases, with 14 bases of the junction left unmatched. The DNA of the CDR3 is TGTGCCAGCAGTCCCCCCCCCTATAGCGGGAGGAAATACGAGCAGTACTTC. Amino acid sequence: CASSPPPYSGRKYEQYF.

This chain connects TRBV6-2 or TRBV6-3 to TRBJ1-5, with 9 bases that match TRBD1. This CDR3 region has 15 residues. Germline trimming cut 5 bases from V and 5 bases from J; bases unmatched to any gene: 7. Germline CDR1 MNHEY, CDR2 SVGEGT. The CDR3 region is CASSPRRDRDQPQHF. DNA of the CDR3: TGTGCCAGCAGTCCACGACGGGACAGGGATCAGCCCCAGCATTTT.

The V and J genes are TRBV4-2 and TRBJ2-1, with 9 nucleotides matching TRBD2. Per germline, CDR1 LGHNA and CDR2 YNFKEQ. This CDR3 contains 16 residues. V gave up 8 bases and J gave up 1 base; unmatched junction bases: 9. This chain's CDR3 is CASAGSGSVSYNEQFF. CDR3 DNA: TGTGCCAGCGCAGGTAGCGGGAGTGTTTCCTACAATGAGCAGTTCTTC.

This clone was observed a few times. This chain's CDR3 is CSVTGQKNTGELFF. The CDR3 DNA reads TGCAGCGTTACGGGACAGAAAAACACCGGGGAGCTGTTTTTT. The chain is built from TRBV29-1 and TRBJ2-2, with 7 bases matching TRBD1. V shed 5 bases and J 2 bases; nucleotides not matched to a gene: 5. This CDR3 contains 14 residues. The germline V gene encodes CDR1 SQVTM and CDR2 ANQGSEA.

The chain links TRBV19 to TRBJ1-2, with D uncertain. The CDR3 length is 15 residues. V lost 3 bases and J lost 3, with 14 bases in between. Germline V gives CDR1 LNHDA, CDR2 SQIVND (reference sequence). The CDR3 loop is CASSIPNREYYGYTF. CDR3 nucleotides: TGTGCCAGTAGTATTCCCAACCGGGAGTACTATGGCTACACCTTC.

This chain joins TRBV4-3 and TRBJ1-1; D remains ambiguous. Looked up from germline, CDR1 is LGHNA and CDR2 is YSLEER. The CDR3 runs 15 residues. Trimming stripped 0 bases from V and 5 bases from J, with 13 bases between. CDR3 residues: CASSQDGLGGTEAFF. The CDR3 DNA follows: TGCGCCAGCAGCCAAGATGGACTGGGTGGGACTGAAGCTTTCTTT.

The chain employs TRBV4-3 and TRBJ2-3, with 12 bases matching TRBD2. After removal of 0 bases from V and 4 bases from J, the junction contained 2 bases not matched to a gene. The CDR3 has 16 residues. The germline V gene has CDR1 LGHNA and CDR2 YSLEER. The chain's CDR3 is CASSQDLAGGPDTQYF. The CDR3 nucleotides are TGCGCCAGCAGCCAAGACCTAGCGGGGGGGCCAGATACGCAGTATTTT.

The J gene is TRBJ1-5, the V gene TRBV15; 8 bases map to TRBD1. The CDR3 has 15 residues. The germline CDR1 and CDR2 sequences are LNHNV and YYDKDF (reference sequence). The junction had 10 bases not matched to a gene; V was cut back by 5 bases and J by 7 bases. The CDR3 loop is CATSGLGQVNQPQHF. The DNA for the CDR3 is TGTGCCACCAGCGGGTTGGGACAGGTCAACCAGCCCCAGCATTTT.

This chain's CDR3 is CASSYSGTGIRGYTF. In DNA form, the CDR3 reads TGTGCCAGCAGTTACAGTGGGACAGGGATCCGCGGCTACACCTTC. V and J are TRBV6-5 and TRBJ1-2; 9 bases are shared with TRBD1. J lost 8 bases, V lost 2 bases, and 9 bases had no gene match. CDR3 length: 15 residues. Germline CDR1 and CDR2: MNHEY and SVGAGI.

The genes are TRBV9 and TRBJ2-3, with D maybe TRBD2 (5 bases). CDR1 and CDR2 (germline): SGDLS, YYNGEE. The CDR3 is made up of 15 amino acids. V dropped 2 bases and J dropped 0 bases, with 10 bases sitting between them. CDR3 region: CASSVSGPSTDTQYF. The CDR3 DNA reads as TGTGCCAGCAGCGTCAGCGGTCCTAGCACAGATACGCAGTATTTT.